This T cell receptor beta chain was documented in a study of naive and memory T cell subsets. Germline V gives CDR1 MDHEN, CDR2 SYDVKM. The CDR3 spans 16 residues. Overall study results and limits: This RNA-based method may be sensitive to activation-related transcript changes.

Amplification of ligated cDNA took four PCR rounds with SP2 and nested alpha and beta constant primers. MiXCR, applied by TCRdb to the 5' RACE reads, yields one record per CDR3 protein. This sample has tens of thousands of distinct CDR3 sequences; over 6% occur once, and the top ten carry almost 10%. Of note for this clonotype: Its antigen is unidentified. An end of the junction does not agree with germline; a read error may underlie this.

TCR cDNA received a 3' ligated oligonucleotide that carried a UMI. Adult healthy volunteers gave 2.5 ml peripheral blood for whole-blood RNA. This chain links TRBV28 with TRBJ1-2; a possible D gene is TRBD1 (6 bases). This receptor was identified in a female donor in good health. The CDR3 loop is CASSLPGATIGTGDTF. DNA for the CDR3: TGTGCCAGCAGTTTACCGGGGGCGACTATAGGAACTGGCGACACCTTC.